A single sample is the source of the 18 T cell receptor beta chains below, sequenced in a study of shared clonotypes between healthy human individuals. The repertoire was sequenced with immunoSEQ multiplex PCR; TCRdb's copy has only in-frame clones and lacks some. The repertoire holds more than 1 million clones, with around 78% as singletons. The sequenced material came from memory CD4+ T cells from PBMCs. Indicated subset: CD45RA-negative fraction. These receptors came from a man between 18 and 35 years old in good health. Some clones in this sample may be carry-over from other donors' samples.

This chain joins TRBV5-8 and TRBJ2-5; D remains ambiguous. Trimming took 0 bases from V and 7 from J, leaving 10 bases between them. The CDR3 sequence is 13 residues long. The germline CDR1 and CDR2 sequences are SGHTS and YDEGEE. In nucleotides, the CDR3 is TGTGCCAGCAGCTTGGTGACTCCTAGGACCCAGTACTTC. It is translated as CASSLVTPRTQYF.

The gene calls are TRBV6-5 and TRBJ1-1; weak D call: TRBD1 (6 bases). V lost 2 bases, J lost 6 bases, and 13 bases lay in between. CDR1 and CDR2 from the germline V gene are MNHEY and SVGAGI. This CDR3 contains 14 residues. The CDR3 reads CASSYPGTPPEAFF. CDR3 bases: TGTGCCAGCAGTTACCCTGGGACACCACCTGAAGCTTTCTTT.

This rearrangement joins TRBV2 to TRBJ2-7; D may correspond to TRBD1 or TRBD2 (5 bases each). The CDR3 contains 13 residues. CDR1 is SNHLY and CDR2 is FYNNEI in the germline V gene. Trimming pared 8 bases from V and 3 bases from J, leaving 14 bases between. The CDR3 sequence: CASCRGPGYEQYF. CDR3 DNA: TGTGCCAGCTGCCGGGGACCTGGCTACGAGCAGTACTTC.

The chain has TRBV28 and TRBJ2-7; TRBD2 matches 8 bases. Trimming cost V 6 bases and J 4 bases; bases outside gene matches: 5. This CDR3 has 13 amino acids. The germline V gene encodes CDR1 MDHEN and CDR2 SYDVKM. This CDR3 reads CASRTGGGYEQYF. CDR3 coding DNA: TGTGCCAGCAGGACCGGGGGGGGGTACGAGCAGTACTTC.

With respect to this clone: This specimen includes other DNA sequences encoding the same CDR3. The V and J genes are TRBV29-1 and TRBJ1-1; D unclear. The V gene's germline CDR1 is SQVTM and CDR2 ANQGSEA. V was clipped by 7 bases and J by 2 bases, with 5 bases between them. This CDR3 has 10 amino acids. The CDR3 nucleotides are TGCAGCGGAGGAAACACTGAAGCTTTCTTT. This gives the protein CSGGNTEAFF.

The chain recombines TRBV5-8 with TRBJ2-5; D gene unclear. The germline V and J ends were trimmed by 2 bases and 7 bases, with 12 bases remaining between them. CDR1 SGHTS and CDR2 YDEGEE come from the germline V gene. The CDR3 covers 13 residues. The CDR3 nucleotides read TGTGCCAGCAGCTTCGGCCTCACGGGGACCCAGTACTTC. Protein product: CASSFGLTGTQYF.

The chain combines TRBV18 with TRBJ2-7, with no clear D. CDR3 length: 16 amino acids. V lost 6 bases to trimming and J lost 8 bases, with 26 bases between them. Germline CDR1 KGHSH, CDR2 LQKENI. CDR3 loop: CASSLPSGARAIKQYF. CDR3 DNA: TGTGCCAGCTCTCTCCCCTCGGGCGCCCGAGCGATCAAGCAGTACTTC.

The chain couples TRBV27 to TRBJ2-3; D may correspond to TRBD1 or TRBD2 (5 bases each). The CDR3 sequence is 15 residues long. Trimming pared 6 bases from V and 3 bases from J, leaving 16 bases between. Germline CDR1 and CDR2: MNHEY and SMNVEV (reference sequence). CDR3: CASRSGPVGTDTQYF. CDR3 coding DNA: TGTGCCAGCAGGTCGGGACCGGTTGGAACAGATACGCAGTATTTT.

The rearrangement joins TRBV25-1 to TRBJ1-3; D may be TRBD1 (5 bases). This CDR3 is 14 amino acids long. From germline, CDR1 is MGHDK and CDR2 SYGVNS. Trimming took 8 bases from V and 3 from J, leaving 14 bases between them. The chain's CDR3 is CASRKGELGNTIYF. The CDR3 DNA sequence: TGTGCCAGCCGAAAAGGGGAGCTTGGAAACACCATATATTTT.

This clone has a single count. This chain links TRBV5-4 with TRBJ2-1, with D possibly being TRBD1 or TRBD2 (5 bases each). The CDR3 has 16 amino acids. CDR1 and CDR2 from the germline V gene are SGHNT and YYREEE (reference sequence). The V end lost 6 bases, the J end lost 0 bases, and 16 bases lay between the germline ends. The CDR3 nucleotides read TGTGCCAGCAACCTCGGGGCCCGGAGCTCCTACAATGAGCAGTTCTTC. Protein: CASNLGARSSYNEQFF. Drawing the rest from reference TRBV5-4 and TRBJ2-1, the complete variable domain is ETGVTQSPTHLIKTRGQQVTLRCSSQSGHNTVSWYQQALGQGPQFIFQYYREEENGRGNFPPRFSGLQFPNYSSELNVNALELDDSALYLCASNLGARSSYNEQFFGPGTRLTVL.

CDR3 protein: CASSLAGQGRRKLFF. The DNA of the CDR3 is TGTGCCAGCAGCTTGGCTGGGCAGGGGAGAAGAAAACTGTTTTTT. J is TRBJ1-4 and V is TRBV7-2; the D gene is possibly TRBD1 (6 bases). V was clipped by 3 bases and J by 10 bases, with 18 bases between them. The CDR3 extends over 15 amino acids. CDR1 and CDR2 from the germline V gene are SGHTA and FQGNSA.

In this sample, this clone turned up a few times. Other DNA variants within this sample encode the same CDR3. This chain links TRBV5-1 with TRBJ2-3, with 9 bases identical to TRBD1. V lost 3 bases to trimming and J lost 3 bases; unmatched junction nucleotides: 5. The CDR3 loop spans 15 amino acids. Germline V gives CDR1 SGHRS, CDR2 YFSETQ. The CDR3 DNA follows: TGCGCCAGCAGCTGGACCGGGACAGGGACAGATACGCAGTATTTT. It specifies CASSWTGTGTDTQYF.

V gene TRBV2 combines with J gene TRBJ1-5, with D possibly being TRBD1 (5 bases). Germline lookup yields CDR1 SNHLY and CDR2 FYNNEI. V gave up 6 bases and J gave up 6 bases, with 21 bases separating them. This CDR3 is 16 amino acids long. Here the CDR3 DNA reads TGTGCCAGCAGCGAGCCCGCAGGGTGGGGAGGTCAGCCCCAGCATTTT. Protein: CASSEPAGWGGQPQHF.

The V call is TRBV6-6, the J call TRBJ1-5; the D is unclear. Trimming took off 2 bases at V and 0 bases at J, with 8 bases between the two ends. The CDR3 is 15 amino acids. CDR1 is MNHNY, CDR2 SVGAGI, per germline (reference sequence). This chain's CDR3 is CASSYAEYSNQPQHF. The CDR3 coding sequence is TGTGCCAGCAGTTACGCAGAATATAGCAATCAGCCCCAGCATTTT.

The DNA for the CDR3 is TGTGCCAGCAGTTTACCCGGGAGGCCAGATACGCAGTATTTT. Its protein is CASSLPGRPDTQYF. V and J are TRBV6-6 and TRBJ2-3; 7 nucleotides agree with TRBD2. The junction had 5 bases not matched to a gene; V was cut back by 4 bases and J by 4 bases. The germline gives CDR1 MNHNY, CDR2 SVGAGI (reference sequence). There are 14 residues in the CDR3.

The rearrangement links TRBV27 to TRBJ2-1; D remains unclear. Trimming pared 5 bases from V and 4 bases from J, leaving 15 bases between. Germline-derived CDR1 and CDR2 are MNHEY and SMNVEV (reference sequence). This CDR3 region has 15 residues. CDR3 amino acids: CASSNRAGPYNEQFF. CDR3 sequence (DNA): TGTGCCAGCAGTAATCGGGCAGGCCCATACAATGAGCAGTTCTTC.

As regards this clone: The sample holds other DNA sequences that translate to the same CDR3. V usage is TRBV5-1 and J usage is TRBJ1-1; D is perhaps TRBD1 (6 bases). V lost 3 bases to trimming and J lost 3 bases, with 9 bases between them. Germline CDR1 SGHRS, CDR2 YFSETQ. The CDR3 runs to 13 residues. This chain's CDR3 is CASSSYRDTEAFF. The CDR3 DNA sequence: TGCGCCAGCAGCTCTTACAGGGACACTGAAGCTTTCTTT. Variable domain in full (rest from reference TRBV5-1 and TRBJ1-1): KAGVTQTPRYLIKTRGQQVTLSCSPISGHRSVSWYQQTPGQGLQFLFEYFSETQRNKGNFPGRFSGRQFSNSRSEMNVSTLELGDSALYLCASSSYRDTEAFFGQGTRLTVV.

The rearrangement uses TRBV5-4 and TRBJ2-1, with TRBD1 identical over 9 bases. The CDR3 length is 15 residues. Germline V gene data show CDR1 as SGHNT and CDR2 as YYREEE (reference sequence). The V gene end was trimmed by 3 bases and the J gene end by 3 bases; junction bases not matched to a gene: 4. CDR3 sequence: CASSSGTGRYNEQFF. In nucleotides, the CDR3 is TGTGCCAGCAGCTCCGGGACAGGGCGCTACAATGAGCAGTTCTTC.